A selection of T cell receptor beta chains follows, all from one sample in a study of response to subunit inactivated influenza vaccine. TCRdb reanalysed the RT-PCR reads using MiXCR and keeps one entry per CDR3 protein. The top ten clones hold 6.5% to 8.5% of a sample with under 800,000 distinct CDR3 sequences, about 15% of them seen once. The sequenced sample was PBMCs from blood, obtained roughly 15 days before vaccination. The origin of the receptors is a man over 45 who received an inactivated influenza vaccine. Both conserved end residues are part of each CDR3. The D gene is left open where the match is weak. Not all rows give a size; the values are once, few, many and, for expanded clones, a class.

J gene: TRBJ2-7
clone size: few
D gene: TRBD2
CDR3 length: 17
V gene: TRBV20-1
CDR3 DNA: TGCAGTGCTAAAGGAAGCTATGGGGGTACTAGCGGCTACGAGCAGTACTTC
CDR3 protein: CSAKGSYGGTSGYEQYF

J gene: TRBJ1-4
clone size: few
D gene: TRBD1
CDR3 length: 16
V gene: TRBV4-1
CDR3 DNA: TGCGCCAGCAGCCAAGGTCCGGGACAGAGGAATGAAAAACTGTTTTTT
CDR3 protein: CASSQGPGQRNEKLFF

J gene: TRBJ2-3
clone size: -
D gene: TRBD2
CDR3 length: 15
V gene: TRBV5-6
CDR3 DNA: TGTGCCAGCAGCTTTAGGAGCGGGGGGGGAGATACGCAGTATTTT
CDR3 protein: CASSFRSGGGDTQYF

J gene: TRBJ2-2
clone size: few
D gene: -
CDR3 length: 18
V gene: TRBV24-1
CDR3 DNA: TGTGCCACCAGTGATTTGCCCGTTTGGAGGCTGGACACCGGGGAGCTGTTTTTT
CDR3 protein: CATSDLPVWRLDTGELFF

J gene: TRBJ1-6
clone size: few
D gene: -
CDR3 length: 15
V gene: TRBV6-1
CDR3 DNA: TGTGCCAGCAGCACCGAGGGGGGTAGAAATTCACCCCTCCACTTT
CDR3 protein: CASSTEGGRNSPLHF

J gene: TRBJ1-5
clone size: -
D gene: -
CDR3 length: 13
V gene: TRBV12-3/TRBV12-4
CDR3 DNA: TGTGCCAGCACCCTTAGGGGGTCTCAGCCCCAGCATTTT
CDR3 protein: CASTLRGSQPQHF

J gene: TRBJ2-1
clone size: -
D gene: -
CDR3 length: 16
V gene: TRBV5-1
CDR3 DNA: TGCGCCAGCAGCTTGGGGGGGATTCTCGGGCACAATGAGCAGTTCTTC
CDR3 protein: CASSLGGILGHNEQFF

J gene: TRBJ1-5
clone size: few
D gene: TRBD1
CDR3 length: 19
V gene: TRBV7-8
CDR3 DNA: TGTGCCAGCAGTCTTTCCTTGGACAGGGGCGAATTTAGCAATCAGCCCCAGCATTTT
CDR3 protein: CASSLSLDRGEFSNQPQHF

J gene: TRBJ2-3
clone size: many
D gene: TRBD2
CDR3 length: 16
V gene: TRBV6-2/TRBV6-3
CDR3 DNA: TGTGCCAGCGGCCTAATCGGGGGGGCCGGGACAGATACGCAGTATTTT
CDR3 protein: CASGLIGGAGTDTQYF

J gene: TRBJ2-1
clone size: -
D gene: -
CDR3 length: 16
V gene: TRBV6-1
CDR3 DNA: TGTGCCAGCAGTGAACCAAAAAATGGACGGTACAATGAGCAGTTCTTC
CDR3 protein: CASSEPKNGRYNEQFF

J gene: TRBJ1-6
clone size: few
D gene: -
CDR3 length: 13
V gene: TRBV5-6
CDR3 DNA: TGTGCCAGCAGCGCCGACAGGTTTTCACCCCTCCACTTT
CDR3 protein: CASSADRFSPLHF

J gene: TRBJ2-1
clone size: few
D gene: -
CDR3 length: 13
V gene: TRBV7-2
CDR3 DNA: TGTGCCAGCACCCGACTAGTCGGCGATGAGCAGTTCTTC
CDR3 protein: CASTRLVGDEQFF

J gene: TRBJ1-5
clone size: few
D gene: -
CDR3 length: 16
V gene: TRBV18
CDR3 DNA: TGTGCCAGCTCACCACTCAGGGCCGATGGCAATCAGCCCCAGCATTTT
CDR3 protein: CASSPLRADGNQPQHF

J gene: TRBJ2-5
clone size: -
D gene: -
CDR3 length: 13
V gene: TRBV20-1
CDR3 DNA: TGCAGTTCTTTCGCGACCGGGGAAGAGACCCAGTACTTC
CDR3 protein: CSSFATGEETQYF

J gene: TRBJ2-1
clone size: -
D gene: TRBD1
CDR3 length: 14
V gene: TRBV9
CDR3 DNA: TGTGCCAGCAGCGTATCCGGGACAGTCAATGAGCAGTTCTTC
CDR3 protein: CASSVSGTVNEQFF

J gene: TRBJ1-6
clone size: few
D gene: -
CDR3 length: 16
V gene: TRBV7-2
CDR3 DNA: TGTGCCAGCAGCTTAAGACAGGAACGATCTAATTCACCCCTCCACTTT
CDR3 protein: CASSLRQERSNSPLHF

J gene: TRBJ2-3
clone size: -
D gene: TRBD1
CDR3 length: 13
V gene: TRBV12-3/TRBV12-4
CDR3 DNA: TGTGCCAGCAGCCGACGACAGGGTGATACGCAGTATTTT
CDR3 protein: CASSRRQGDTQYF

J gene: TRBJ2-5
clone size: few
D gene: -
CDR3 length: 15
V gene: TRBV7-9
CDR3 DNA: TGTGCCAGCAGCTTAATACAGACGTTCCAAGAGACCCAGTACTTC
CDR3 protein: CASSLIQTFQETQYF

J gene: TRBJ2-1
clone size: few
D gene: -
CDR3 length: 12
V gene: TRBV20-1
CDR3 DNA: TGCAGTGCTAGAGAAGCGCCGGGTGAGCAGTTCTTC
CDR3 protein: CSAREAPGEQFF

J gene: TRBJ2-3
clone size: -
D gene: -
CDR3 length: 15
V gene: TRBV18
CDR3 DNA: TGTGCCAGCTCACCACCGGGCCTGAACACAGATACGCAGTATTTT
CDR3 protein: CASSPPGLNTDTQYF

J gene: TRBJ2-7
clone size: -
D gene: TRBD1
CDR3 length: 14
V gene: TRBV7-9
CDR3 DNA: TGTGCCAGCAGCTTAGCGACAGGGGGCGCTTCCCGGTACTTC
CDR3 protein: CASSLATGGASRYF

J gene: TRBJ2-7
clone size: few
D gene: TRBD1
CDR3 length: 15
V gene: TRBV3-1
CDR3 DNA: TGTGCCAGCAGCCCAGGGGGAAGCAGGGGGCTCGAGCAGTACTTC
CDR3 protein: CASSPGGSRGLEQYF

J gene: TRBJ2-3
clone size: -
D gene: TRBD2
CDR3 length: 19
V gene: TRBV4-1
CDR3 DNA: TGCGCCAGCAGCCAAGATATAACCCAGGGGACTAGCACCACAGATACGCAGTATTTT
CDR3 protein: CASSQDITQGTSTTDTQYF

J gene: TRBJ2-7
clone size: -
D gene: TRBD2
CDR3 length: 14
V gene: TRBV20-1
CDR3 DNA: TGCAGTGCCCAGACTAGCGGGATATTACGAGGGCAGTACTTC
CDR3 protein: CSAQTSGILRGQYF

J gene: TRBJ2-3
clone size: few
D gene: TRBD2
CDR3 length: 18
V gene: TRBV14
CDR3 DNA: TGTGCCAGCAGCCCAAAATGGGACACTAGCGGGATCACAGATACGCAGTATTTT
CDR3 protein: CASSPKWDTSGITDTQYF

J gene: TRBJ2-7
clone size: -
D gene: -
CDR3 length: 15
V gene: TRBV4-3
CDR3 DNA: TGCGCCAGCAGCCAAGATACGAGGCATGCCTACGAGCAGTACTTC
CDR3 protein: CASSQDTRHAYEQYF

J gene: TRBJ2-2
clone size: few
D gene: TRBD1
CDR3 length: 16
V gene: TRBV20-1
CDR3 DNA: TGCAGTGCTAGCAAGGGACAGCCTTCGAACACCGGGGAGCTGTTTTTT
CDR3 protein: CSASKGQPSNTGELFF

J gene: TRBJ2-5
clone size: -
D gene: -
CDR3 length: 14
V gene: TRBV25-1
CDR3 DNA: TGTGCCAGCAGTGAATTTCAGGACCAAGAGACCCAGTACTTC
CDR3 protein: CASSEFQDQETQYF

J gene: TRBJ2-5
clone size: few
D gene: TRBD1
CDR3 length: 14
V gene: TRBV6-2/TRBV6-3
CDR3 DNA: TGTGCCAGCTCCGGACAGGGAAATTTGGAGACCCAGTACTTC
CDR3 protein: CASSGQGNLETQYF

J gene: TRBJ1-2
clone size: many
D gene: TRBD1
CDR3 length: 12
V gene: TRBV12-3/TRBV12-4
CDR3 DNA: TGTGCCAGCCAGGGGGCAGGATATGGCTACACCTTC
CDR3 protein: CASQGAGYGYTF

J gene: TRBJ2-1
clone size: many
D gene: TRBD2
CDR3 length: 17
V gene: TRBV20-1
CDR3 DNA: TGCAGTGCTCTAAAAGGACTAGCGCCTAGCTCCTACAATGAGCAGTTCTTC
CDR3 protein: CSALKGLAPSSYNEQFF

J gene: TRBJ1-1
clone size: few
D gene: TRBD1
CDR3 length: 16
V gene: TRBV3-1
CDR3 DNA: TGTGCCAGCAGCCAAGCTGGGACAGGGCTGGGCACTGAAGCTTTCTTT
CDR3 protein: CASSQAGTGLGTEAFF

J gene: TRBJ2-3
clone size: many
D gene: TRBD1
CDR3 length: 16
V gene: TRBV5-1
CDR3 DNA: TGCGCCAGCAGCTTGGACCTGAGGGGGCTCACAGATACGCAGTATTTT
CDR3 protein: CASSLDLRGLTDTQYF

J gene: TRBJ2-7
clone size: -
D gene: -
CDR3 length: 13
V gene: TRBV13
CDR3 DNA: TGTGCCAGCAGCTTCCGGACGCCCAGCGAGCAGTACTTC
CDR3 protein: CASSFRTPSEQYF

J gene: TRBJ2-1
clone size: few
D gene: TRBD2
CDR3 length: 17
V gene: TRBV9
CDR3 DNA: TGTGCCAGCAGCCCTCGGACTAGCGGGAAAAACCACTATGAGCAGTTCTTC
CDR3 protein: CASSPRTSGKNHYEQFF

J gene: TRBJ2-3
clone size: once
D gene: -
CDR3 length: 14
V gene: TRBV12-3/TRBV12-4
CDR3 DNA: TGTGCCAGCAGCCGACGGACTTTCACAGATACGCAGTATTTT
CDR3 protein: CASSRRTFTDTQYF

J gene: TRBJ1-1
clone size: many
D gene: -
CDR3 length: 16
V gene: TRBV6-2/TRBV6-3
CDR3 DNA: TGTGCCAGCAGCCCAGACCTCAGGGTAATGAACACTGAAGCTTTCTTT
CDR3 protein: CASSPDLRVMNTEAFF

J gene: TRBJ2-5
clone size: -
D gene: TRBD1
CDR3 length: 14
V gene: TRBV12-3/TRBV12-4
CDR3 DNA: TGTGCCAGCAGTTCCCTACAGGGGAGCGAGACCCAGTACTTC
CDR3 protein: CASSSLQGSETQYF

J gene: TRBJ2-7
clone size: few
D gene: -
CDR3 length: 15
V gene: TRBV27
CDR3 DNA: TGTGCCAGCAGTCAGAAGCCCCTCACTTCCTACGAGCAGTACTTC
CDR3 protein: CASSQKPLTSYEQYF

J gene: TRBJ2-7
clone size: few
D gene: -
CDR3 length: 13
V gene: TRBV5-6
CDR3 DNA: TGTGCCAGCAGCTTGCTAGAACGGGGCGAGCAGTACTTC
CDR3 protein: CASSLLERGEQYF

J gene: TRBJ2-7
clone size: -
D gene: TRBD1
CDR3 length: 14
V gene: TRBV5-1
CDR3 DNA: TGCGCCAGCAGCGTGCCGGGACAGGGAAGCGAGCAGTACTTC
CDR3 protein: CASSVPGQGSEQYF

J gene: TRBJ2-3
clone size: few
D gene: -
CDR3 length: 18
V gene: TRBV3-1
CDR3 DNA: TGTGCCAGCAGCCAAATCTTGGAGCGGCAAGAGGCCGCAGATACGCAGTATTTT
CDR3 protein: CASSQILERQEAADTQYF

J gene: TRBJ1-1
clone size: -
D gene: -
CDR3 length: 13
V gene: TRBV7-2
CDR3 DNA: TGTGCCAGCATATGGACAGTGAACACTGAAGCTTTCTTT
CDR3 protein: CASIWTVNTEAFF

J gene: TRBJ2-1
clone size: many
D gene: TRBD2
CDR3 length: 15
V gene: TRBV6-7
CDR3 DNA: TGTGCCAGCCCTAGACCGGGACTAGGGAACAATGAGCAGTTCTTC
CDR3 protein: CASPRPGLGNNEQFF

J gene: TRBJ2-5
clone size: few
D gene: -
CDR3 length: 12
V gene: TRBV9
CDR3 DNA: TGTGCCAGCAGCGTCGGTGAAGAGACCCAGTACTTC
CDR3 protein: CASSVGEETQYF

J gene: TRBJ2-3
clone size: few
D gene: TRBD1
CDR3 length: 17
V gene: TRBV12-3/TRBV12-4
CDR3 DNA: TGTGCCAGCAGTTTCAAGACAGGGGAAAGGGTCACAGATACGCAGTATTTT
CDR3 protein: CASSFKTGERVTDTQYF

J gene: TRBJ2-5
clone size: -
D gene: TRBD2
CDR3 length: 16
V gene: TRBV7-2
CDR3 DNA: TGTGCCAGCAGCGAACAGGGACTAGCGGGGAAAGAGACCCAGTACTTC
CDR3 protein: CASSEQGLAGKETQYF

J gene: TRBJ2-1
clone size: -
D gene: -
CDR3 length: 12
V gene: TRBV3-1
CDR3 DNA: TGTGCCAGCAGCCACCCCTTCTCTGCGCAGTTCTTC
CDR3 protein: CASSHPFSAQFF

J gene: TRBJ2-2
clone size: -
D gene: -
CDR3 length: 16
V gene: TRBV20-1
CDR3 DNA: TGCTGTGCTGGCCTACTAGCAACTACGAACACCGGGGAGCTGTTTTTT
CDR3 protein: CCAGLLATTNTGELFF

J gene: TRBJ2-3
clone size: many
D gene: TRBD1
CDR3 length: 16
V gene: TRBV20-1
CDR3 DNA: TGCAGTGCTAAAGACAGGGGGCGCGACTGGAGAGATACGCAGTATTTT
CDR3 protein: CSAKDRGRDWRDTQYF

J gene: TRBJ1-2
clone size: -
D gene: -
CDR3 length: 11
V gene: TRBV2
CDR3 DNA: TGTGCCAGCAGTCTTGACCGTGCATCAACCTTC
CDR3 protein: CASSLDRASTF

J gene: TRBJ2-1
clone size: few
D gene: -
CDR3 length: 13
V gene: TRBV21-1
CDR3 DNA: TGTGCCAGCAGCAAAGAGCCCAGGGCTGAGCAGTTCTTC
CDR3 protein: CASSKEPRAEQFF

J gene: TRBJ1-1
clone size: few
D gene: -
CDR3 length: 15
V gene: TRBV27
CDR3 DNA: TGTGCCAGCAGACCTCCACGGATGATGAACACTGAAGCTTTCTTT
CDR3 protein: CASRPPRMMNTEAFF

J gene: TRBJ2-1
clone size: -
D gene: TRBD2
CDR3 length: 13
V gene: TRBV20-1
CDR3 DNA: TGCAGTGCTCCGGTAGCGGGAGTTATAGAGCAGTTCTTC
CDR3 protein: CSAPVAGVIEQFF

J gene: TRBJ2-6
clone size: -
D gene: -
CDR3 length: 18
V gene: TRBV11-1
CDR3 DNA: TGTGCCAGCAGCTTAGCGAGGACAGCCATCTCTGGGGCCAACGTCCTGACTTTC
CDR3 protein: CASSLARTAISGANVLTF

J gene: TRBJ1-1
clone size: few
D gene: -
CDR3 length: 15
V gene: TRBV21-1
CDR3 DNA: TGTGCCAGCAGAGCCCAGGCGAGGGGGAACACTGAAGCTTTCTTT
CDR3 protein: CASRAQARGNTEAFF

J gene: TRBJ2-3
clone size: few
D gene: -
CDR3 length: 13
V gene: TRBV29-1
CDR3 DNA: TGCAGCGTTGTTAGCCCTAGCACAGATACGCAGTATTTT
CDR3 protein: CSVVSPSTDTQYF

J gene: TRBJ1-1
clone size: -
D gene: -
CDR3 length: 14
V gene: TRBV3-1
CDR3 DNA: TGTGCCAGCACCGAACAGGGCTTGAACACTGAAGCTTTCTTT
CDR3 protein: CASTEQGLNTEAFF

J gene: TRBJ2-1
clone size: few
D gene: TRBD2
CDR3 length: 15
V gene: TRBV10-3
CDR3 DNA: TGTGCCATCAGTGAGCTCGGACTAGCGTACAATGAGCAGTTCTTC
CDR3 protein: CAISELGLAYNEQFF